The 2 T cell receptor beta chains presented below share a single source sample, sequenced in a study of T cells in tuberculosis. Clones were read by immunoSEQ multiplex PCR, and TCRdb kept only the in-frame ones, dropping some. The sample consists of around 35,000 clones, almost 95% of them appearing once. The sequenced sample was PBMCs. The source is a donor between 10 and 35 years old with latent tuberculosis or without tuberculosis infection. Some clones in this sample may be carry-over from other donors' samples.

The V and J genes are TRBV29-1 and TRBJ2-3; 8 bases fit TRBD2. The CDR3 has 15 amino acids. Germline V gene lookup returns CDR1 SQVTM and CDR2 ANQGSEA. Unmatched junction bases numbered 10, after V lost 3 bases and J lost 5 bases. The CDR3 loop reads CSVESPGGAGDTQYF. In nucleotides, the CDR3 is TGCAGCGTTGAGTCCCCCGGGGGGGCGGGAGATACGCAGTATTTT.

This chain links TRBV7-8 with TRBJ2-3, with 12 nucleotides matching TRBD2. The CDR3 is 20 residues long. V trimming: 4 bases; J trimming: 0 bases; junction bases outside the gene matches: 14. Germline lookup yields CDR1 SGHVS and CDR2 FQNEAQ. Here the CDR3 DNA reads TGTGCCAGCAGCTACCCCCCCGGGACTAGCGGGTCGTCTAGCACAGATACGCAGTATTTT. It codes for CASSYPPGTSGSSSTDTQYF.